This TCR beta chain was identified in a study of primary melanoma T cells and metastatic recurrence (dated by TCRdb to about 2020). Looking at the study overall: A total of 150 to 200 primary melanomas made up the cohort, all of stage T2 to T4 and more than 1 mm thick. Whether patient outcome could be predicted by T-cell fraction and T-cell repertoire clonality in primary melanoma tumors was the question this study put to the test. The T-cell fraction measured by TCR beta sequencing was compared against progression-free survival as the clinical outcome. Histopathological grading of tumor-infiltrating lymphocytes was compared with the T-cell fraction derived from sequencing.

Clipping removes 1 base from V and 7 bases from J, with 10 as the unmatched junction base count. The CDR1 and CDR2 encoded by the germline V gene (reference sequence) are LNHDA and SQIVND. From the cysteine through the phenylalanine, the CDR3 covers 17 amino acids. The entry retains the CDR3 DNA only, 51 bases that are in frame from base 1. What the research found in general, with its limitations: Progression-free survival was reportedly predicted by the tumor T-cell fraction independently of age, mitotic rate, ulceration and thickness. An effective T-cell-mediated antitumor response in primary melanoma was presented by the authors only as a suggestion rather than as a demonstrated mechanism. A T-cell fraction greater than 20% appeared to be protective whatever the ulceration status, mitotic rate or nodal disease. Reportedly, adding T-cell fraction to tumor thickness improved progression-free survival prediction more than adding any other histopathological variable did.

Each patient's primary melanoma had been surgically resected and was viewed as potentially curable, though still at risk of metastatic recurrence. As regards this clone: Its antigen is not yet known. The record has no base qualities; no much larger clone is one base away.

Preparation of the library involved the immunoSEQ multiplex PCR assay. Primary melanoma tumor tissue underwent high-throughput sequencing of the T-cell receptor beta chain. In the paper's pipeline: Among the repertoire analyses were the distribution of insertions and deletions and the sharing of TCRB CDR3 between samples. A gradient-boosted model ranked how well the T-cell fraction predicted outcome compared with histopathological variables. TCRdb holds this immuneACCESS table with in-frame rearrangements only. Some clones are missing; in checked studies, unresolved V genes explain under half, and the rest has no known cause. That table gives V, J and clone size, and the DNA gave D and trimming. Present in this sample are about 670 clones, about 75% of which were seen just once. 15% of the sample is in the top ten clones.

The TCR was taken from a human donor with melanoma. Sequencing was carried out using melanoma tumor tissue. This sequence uses TRBV19 and TRBJ1-6, and TRBD1 aligns with 7 junction nucleotides. Read as DNA, the sequence is TGTGCCAGTAGTATAGGAACCGGGACAGCGGCCAATTCACCCCTCCACTTT. It encodes CASSIGTGTAANSPLHF.